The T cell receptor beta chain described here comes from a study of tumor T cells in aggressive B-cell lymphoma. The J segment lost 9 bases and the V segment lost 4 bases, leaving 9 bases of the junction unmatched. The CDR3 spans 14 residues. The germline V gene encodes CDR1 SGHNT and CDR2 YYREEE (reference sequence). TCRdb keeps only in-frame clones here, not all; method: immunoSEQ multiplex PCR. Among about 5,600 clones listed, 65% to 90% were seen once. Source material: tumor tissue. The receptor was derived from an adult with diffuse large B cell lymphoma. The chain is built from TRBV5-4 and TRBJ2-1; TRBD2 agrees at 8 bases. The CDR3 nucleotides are TGTGCCAGCAGCGCGGGCGGACTAGCCCTTGAGCAGTTCTTC. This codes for CASSAGGLALEQFF.